This T cell receptor (beta chain) stems from a study of T cell clusters in autoimmune cytopenias. Study-wide results and limits: Comparing secondary cytopenia with chronic lymphocytic leukemia showed no cluster-lack signature, apparently masked by lymphoma repertoire.

TRB amplification used around 260 ng of peripheral blood genomic DNA. One tube held mixed TRB-A and TRB-B primer pools for touch-down PCR. TCRdb re-called the multiplex PCR reads; one entry per CDR3 protein, DNA not given. The ten top clones account for 33%, within a sample of under 13,000 distinct CDR3 sequences. This clonotype is deemed medium-sized by its frequency. Antigen specificity is unknown. This sample also appeared in a second study, on T cell repertoires in aging, cancer and after chemotherapy.

This sequence was found in a human donor in good health. Sequences were obtained from peripheral blood.

CDR3 amino acids: CSGGANEKLFF. This rearrangement joins TRBV29-1 to TRBJ1-4. Looked up from germline, CDR1 is SQVTM and CDR2 is ANQGSEA. This CDR3 contains 11 residues.